Listed below are T cell receptor beta chains from one sample, sequenced in a study of T-cell reconstitution after alpha-beta-depleted transplantation in children. TCRdb re-called the PCR reads with MiXCR, one entry per CDR3 protein. This repertoire shows about 600,000 distinct CDR3 sequences, approximately 12% found once; its top ten account for 2% to 2.5%. The material sequenced was PBMCs, mostly from graft donor cells, taken 360 days after TCRalphabeta/CD19-depleted stem cell transplant. These receptors originate from a male patient between 10 and 17 years old who had a stem cell transplant for acute myeloid leukemia, so the T cells may come from the graft donor. Each CDR3 is given with its conserved first and last residue. D genes are given only for firm matches. For some rows the clone size is stated as once, few or many, or as a class when expanded; others skip it.

V	D	J	size	DNA	CDR3
TRBV7-9	.	TRBJ1-6	few	TGTGCCAGCAGCTCGTTGGGAGGTAATTCACCCCTCCACTTT	CASSSLGGNSPLHF
TRBV7-2	.	TRBJ1-1	.	TGTGCCAGCAGCTTAGCTGGCAGGGGGAACACTGAAGCTTTCTTT	CASSLAGRGNTEAFF
TRBV20-1	.	TRBJ2-7	.	TGCAGTGCTAGTATGGCTAGCGGAGGGGGTCACGAGCAGTACTTC	CSASMASGGGHEQYF
TRBV6-2/TRBV6-3	.	TRBJ2-1	.	TGTGCCAGCAGTTACTCGAGCTTCTACAATGAGCAGTTCTTC	CASSYSSFYNEQFF
TRBV29-1	TRBD1	TRBJ2-6	many	TGCAGCGTTTACACAGGGGTTGGGGCCAACGTCCTGACTTTC	CSVYTGVGANVLTF
TRBV18	.	TRBJ1-2	.	TGTGCCAGCTCACCGGGGGGGCAGGACTATAGCTACACCTTC	CASSPGGQDYSYTF
TRBV24-1	TRBD1	TRBJ1-5	.	TGTGCCACCAGTGAGACCGGGACAGCCTTTAGTTGGCCCCAGCATTTT	CATSETGTAFSWPQHF
TRBV9	.	TRBJ2-2	many	TGTGCCAGCAGCGTAGTCGCCGGGGAGCTGTTTTTT	CASSVVAGELFF
TRBV7-9	TRBD2	TRBJ2-1	.	TGTGCCAGCAGCTCCACGCAACTAGCGGGAGGTATCAATGAGCAGTTCTTC	CASSSTQLAGGINEQFF
TRBV20-1	.	TRBJ2-1	few	TGCAGTGCTACAAAGGGCGCCTACAATGAGCAGTTCTTC	CSATKGAYNEQFF
TRBV7-6	.	TRBJ2-3	.	TGTGCCAGCAGCTATGGAGGCGGAAATACGCAGTATTTT	CASSYGGGNTQYF
TRBV28	TRBD2	TRBJ2-7	many	TGTGCCAGCAGCTTGAGGTCTAGCGGGCTAGAGCAGTACTTC	CASSLRSSGLEQYF
TRBV6-2/TRBV6-3	.	TRBJ1-5	few	TGTGCCAGCGTGTCGGACGGGGGACATCAGCCCCAGCATTTT	CASVSDGGHQPQHF
TRBV11-1	TRBD1	TRBJ2-6	once	TGTGCCAGCAGTCACCACAGGGGTCTACCCCTTTCTGGGGCCAACGTCCTGACTTTC	CASSHHRGLPLSGANVLTF
TRBV20-1	TRBD2	TRBJ2-7	many	TGCAGTGCTGCAACCGGGACTAGGACCTACGAGCAGTACTTC	CSAATGTRTYEQYF
TRBV18	.	TRBJ2-1	many	TGTGCCAGCTCATCCGGTCGGGGAGAAAGTTACAATGAGCAGTTCTTC	CASSSGRGESYNEQFF
TRBV4-2	TRBD1	TRBJ1-1	few	TGTGCCAGCAGCTTTGCCCGGACAGGGGGCCGAGTGGAAGCTTTCTTT	CASSFARTGGRVEAFF
TRBV5-5	.	TRBJ2-7	many	TGTGCCAGCAGCTTTGTGCCCGATAGCTCCTACGAGCAGTACTTC	CASSFVPDSSYEQYF
TRBV12-3/TRBV12-4	.	TRBJ2-1	.	TGTGCCAGCAGTTTAGAGGTGGGGGCGACCGCCAATGAGCAGTTCTTC	CASSLEVGATANEQFF
TRBV7-2	.	TRBJ2-3	.	TGTGCCAGCAGCTTCCCAGCCCGGGCCACAGATACGCAGTATTTT	CASSFPARATDTQYF
TRBV2	.	TRBJ2-2	many	TGTGCCAGCAGCCCAAGAGTCCGGCTCACCGGGGAGCTGTTTTTT	CASSPRVRLTGELFF
TRBV10-3	.	TRBJ1-2	many	TGTGCCATCAAAAACGACCAGAGGTACACCTTC	CAIKNDQRYTF
TRBV15	.	TRBJ1-2	few	TGTGCCACCAGCAGAGCTGGGAGCGCTCCCGTCTATGGCTACACCTTC	CATSRAGSAPVYGYTF
TRBV7-6	TRBD2	TRBJ2-5	many	TGTGCCAGCAGCGCACGCGTTTCTAGCGGGAGATTAGAGACCCAGTACTTC	CASSARVSSGRLETQYF
TRBV28	TRBD1	TRBJ2-7	few	TGTGCCAGCAGTTCCCCCGGGACAGACTTATCCTCCTACGAGCAGTACTTC	CASSSPGTDLSSYEQYF
TRBV19	TRBD2	TRBJ2-7	.	TGTGCCAGTAGTTACGGACTAGCGGGAGCAACGGAGCAGTACTTC	CASSYGLAGATEQYF
TRBV7-9	.	TRBJ2-2	.	TGTGCCAGCAGCGGAGGACTGGAATTCAACACCGGGGAGCTGTTTTTT	CASSGGLEFNTGELFF